This T cell receptor (beta chain) appears in the sequencing data of a study of blood T cells in healthy people across ages. Study-level results: Compared with aged donors, long-lived donors showed fewer expanded clones, suggesting selection. Diversity figures derived from one million T cells were judged to underestimate the true value.

The CDR3 extends over 14 amino acids. V lost 9 bases, J lost 0 bases, and 12 bases lay in between. Alongside a J-beta primer mix, a sample-barcoded 5' primer served in a second PCR lasting about 7 to 12 cycles. The template-switch adaptor, which had 12 random nucleotides, put a tag on each cDNA molecule. TCRdb independently ran MiXCR on the 5' RACE reads; one entry per CDR3 protein. The data contain under 800,000 distinct CDR3 sequences, more than 20% of them singletons. Details on this clonotype: Its cognate antigen is unknown.

It was around 10 milliliters of peripheral blood that were drawn from each donor. Sequenced material: blood. This clonotype originated in a man between 70 and 80 years old in good health. The genes are TRBV12-3 or TRBV12-4 and TRBJ1-5, with D uncertain. CDR3 nucleotides: TGTGCCAGTTCTCCAGTGTTTAGCAATCAGCCCCAGCATTTT. This sequence encodes CASSPVFSNQPQHF.